Shown below are 15 T cell receptor beta chains from a single sample sequenced in a study of CD8+ T cells in alopecia areata. The authors extracted RNA and reverse transcribed it into cDNA as the sequencing template. Profiled with immunoSEQ multiplex PCR; TCRdb holds only in-frame clones, not every one. The sample carries hundreds of thousands of clones, about 62% recorded once. The treatment is: oral pan-JAK inhibitor, 5-10 mg twice daily. This specimen was CD4+ T cells sorted from blood, taken at week 24, from a patient treated with tofacitinib. These receptors all stem from a human donor with alopecia areata.

Only a few counts were recorded for this clone. V is TRBV7-2 and J is TRBJ2-4, with unresolved D. The CDR3 runs 13 residues. The germline V gene has CDR1 SGHTA and CDR2 FQGNSA. Trimming removed 1 base at V and 7 bases at J, with 8 bases between. CDR3 sequence (DNA): TGTGCCAGCAGCTTAGGCGCGAGCAACATTCAGTACTTC. Protein: CASSLGASNIQYF. Combining the CDR3 with reference TRBV7-2 and TRBJ2-4 gives the whole variable domain GAGVSQSPSNKVTEKGKDVELRCDPISGHTALYWYRQSLGQGLEFLIYFQGNSAPDKSGLPSDRFSAERTGGSVSTLTIQRTQQEDSAVYLCASSLGASNIQYFGAGTRLSVL.

The genes are TRBV5-6 and TRBJ1-5; unclear D gene. The V end was cut by 0 bases, the J end by 5 bases, with 6 bases between. The CDR3 has 13 residues. CDR1 is SGHDT, CDR2 YYEEEE, per germline. The CDR3 loop is CASSLGEDQPQHF. CDR3 nucleotides: TGTGCCAGCAGCTTGGGGGAGGATCAGCCCCAGCATTTT. The full variable domain, rest sourced from reference TRBV5-6 and TRBJ1-5, is DAGVTQSPTHLIKTRGQQVTLRCSPKSGHDTVSWYQQALGQGPQFIFQYYEEEERQRGNFPDRFSGHQFPNYSSELNVNALLLGDSALYLCASSLGEDQPQHFGDGTRLSIL.

The chain carries TRBV30 and TRBJ1-2; D is possibly TRBD1 (5 bases). The germline V gene has CDR1 GTSNPN and CDR2 SVGIG (reference sequence). The CDR3 runs to 11 residues. V lost 6 bases and J lost 4, with 9 bases in between. The CDR3 nucleotides are TGTGCCTGTCCGGGGCTCTATGGCTACACCTTC. It translates to CACPGLYGYTF.

V is TRBV5-1 and J is TRBJ1-5, with 10 bases lining up with TRBD1. Per the germline V gene, CDR1 is SGHRS and CDR2 is YFSETQ. Trimming took 4 bases from V and 3 from J; bases not matched to a gene: 4. There are 15 residues in the CDR3. The CDR3 nucleotides are TGCGCCAGCAGCGAAGACAGGGGGCCCAATCAGCCCCAGCATTTT. Translated, it gives CASSEDRGPNQPQHF.

This clone was found a few times. This sequence joins TRBV29-1 and TRBJ2-1; D is undetermined. V lost 1 base and J lost 6, with 7 bases in between. The CDR3 runs 12 residues. The germline CDR1 and CDR2 sequences are SQVTM and ANQGSEA. CDR3 in DNA: TGCAGCGTTGAAGGATTGAGCAATGAGCAGTTCTTC. Its translation: CSVEGLSNEQFF.

This clone was picked up a small number of times. V is TRBV29-1 and J is TRBJ2-5; tentatively, D is TRBD1 or TRBD2 (5 bases each). The CDR3 loop spans 14 amino acids. Trimming cost V 7 bases and J 5 bases, with 20 bases left between them. CDR1 is SQVTM and CDR2 is ANQGSEA in the germline V gene. The CDR3 DNA sequence: TGCAGCGCATCCGGGACCTTCCCGGGGGAGACCCAGTACTTC. This sequence encodes CSASGTFPGETQYF.

The CDR3 DNA reads TGTGCCAGCAGGAGGAGCAACACTGAAGCTTTCTTT. This gives the protein CASRRSNTEAFF. The chain couples TRBV27 to TRBJ1-1, with D uncertain. Trimming pared 6 bases from V and 2 bases from J, leaving 7 bases between. Germline assignment: CDR1 MNHEY and CDR2 SMNVEV (reference sequence). This CDR3 has 12 residues.

In DNA form, the CDR3 reads TGTGCCTCAAGCAGGTTTTGGGCTAACTATGGCTACACCTTC. Amino acids: CASSRFWANYGYTF. V usage is TRBV30 and J usage is TRBJ1-2; D is undetermined. The CDR3 spans 14 residues. Trimming shortened V by 7 bases and J by 0 bases, and 15 bases separated the two germline ends. Germline V gives CDR1 GTSNPN, CDR2 SVGIG (reference sequence). The whole variable domain, remainder taken from reference TRBV30 and TRBJ1-2, is SQTIHQWPATLVQPVGSPLSLECTVEGTSNPNLYWYRQAAGRGLQLLFYSVGIGQISSEVPQNLSASRPQDRQFILSSKKLLLSDSGFYLCASSRFWANYGYTFGSGTRLTVV.

About this clone: A junction boundary mismatches the germline segment, possibly from a read error. The chain carries TRBV7-7 and TRBJ2-5; 7 positions agree with TRBD1. The CDR3 is 15 residues long. Germline V gene data show CDR1 as SSHAT and CDR2 as FNYEAQ (reference sequence). In DNA form, the CDR3 reads TGTGCTAGCAGCTCAATAGACAGGGCCCGAGAGACCCAGTACTTC. Its protein is CASSSIDRARETQYF.

Comment on this clone: The same CDR3 is also encoded by other DNA sequences in this sample. This rearrangement joins TRBV30 to TRBJ1-5, with 8 bases fitting TRBD1. Germline V gene lookup returns CDR1 GTSNPN and CDR2 SVGIG (reference sequence). The CDR3 loop spans 13 amino acids. The V segment lost 1 base and the J segment 4 bases; nucleotides outside the gene matches: 0. The CDR3 spells CAWSGQGNQPQHF. The CDR3 DNA is TGTGCCTGGAGTGGACAGGGGAATCAGCCCCAGCATTTT.

The V gene is TRBV5-1, the J gene TRBJ2-5, with D unclear. CDR3 length equals 15 residues. Deletions cut 0 bases from V and 4 bases from J, with 13 bases between. Germline V gene lookup returns CDR1 SGHRS and CDR2 YFSETQ. The CDR3 region has the DNA TGCGCCAGCAGCTTGGGCCCTCGGGCCCGAGAGACCCAGTACTTC. Protein product: CASSLGPRARETQYF.

V usage is TRBV7-9 and J usage is TRBJ2-3, with 11 bases matching TRBD2. V trimming: 6 bases; J trimming: 4 bases; junction bases outside the gene matches: 12. The length of the CDR3 is 17 residues. Per the germline V gene, CDR1 is SEHNR and CDR2 is FQNEAQ (reference sequence). The CDR3 DNA follows: TGTGCCAGCAGGATTGTCACCGGGACTAGCGGATCAGATACGCAGTATTTT. Protein: CASRIVTGTSGSDTQYF.

The V and J genes are TRBV29-1 and TRBJ2-7; 11 bases match TRBD1. Losses at the gene ends were 3 bases for V and 5 bases for J; bases not matched to a gene: 3. CDR1 SQVTM and CDR2 ANQGSEA come from the germline V gene. This CDR3 region has 13 residues. CDR3 loop: CSVDGQGADEQYF. CDR3 coding DNA: TGCAGCGTTGATGGACAGGGGGCCGACGAGCAGTACTTC.

The chain carries TRBV30 and TRBJ1-1; no definite D call. V was trimmed by 3 bases and J by 3 bases, leaving 11 bases between them. The CDR3 is made up of 13 amino acids. Germline assignment: CDR1 GTSNPN and CDR2 SVGIG (reference sequence). CDR3 loop: CAWSHRTDTEAFF. As DNA, the CDR3 is TGTGCCTGGAGCCATAGGACGGACACTGAAGCTTTCTTT.

This chain connects TRBV7-2 to TRBJ2-1; D is ambiguous. Germline V gene sequence: CDR1 SGHTA, CDR2 FQGNSA. Trimming removed 5 bases from V and 4 bases from J, with 9 bases in between. The CDR3 runs to 13 residues. The CDR3 reads CASSPPPYNEQFF. In DNA form, the CDR3 reads TGTGCCAGCAGCCCCCCGCCATACAATGAGCAGTTCTTC. Drawing the rest from reference TRBV7-2 and TRBJ2-1, the complete variable domain is GAGVSQSPSNKVTEKGKDVELRCDPISGHTALYWYRQSLGQGLEFLIYFQGNSAPDKSGLPSDRFSAERTGGSVSTLTIQRTQQEDSAVYLCASSPPPYNEQFFGPGTRLTVL.